These 10 T cell receptor beta chains share one sample of origin, sequenced in a study of blood T cell repertoires in COVID-19. Only in-frame clones appear in the TCRdb table, and some are missing; sequencing was by immunoSEQ multiplex PCR. The sample records around 230,000 clones, about 80% being singletons. The sample was peripheral blood. The source is an elderly woman with acute or convalescent COVID-19.

The CDR3 DNA is TGCGCCAGCAGTGCCGGGAGTGCCTATGGCTACACCTTC. Protein product: CASSAGSAYGYTF. J is TRBJ1-2 and V is TRBV10-2, with D unclear. The CDR3 runs to 13 residues. CDR1 and CDR2 (germline): WSHSY, SAAADI. V shed 4 bases and J shed 4 bases, with 10 bases lying between them.

The chain combines TRBV2 with TRBJ1-4; D is possibly TRBD1 (6 bases). The length of the CDR3 is 15 residues. Germline V gene lookup returns CDR1 SNHLY and CDR2 FYNNEI. V gave up 6 bases and J gave up 10 bases, with 21 bases separating them. CDR3 sequence: CASRGAGTSLSKLFF. The CDR3, as DNA: TGTGCCAGCAGGGGGGCCGGGACATCATTGTCAAAACTGTTTTTT.

As DNA, the CDR3 is TGTGCCTGGAGCCCGGGAATCGGGACGGGAGACGAGCAGTACTTC. The encoded protein is CAWSPGIGTGDEQYF. The V gene is TRBV30, the J gene TRBJ2-7; the D gene is possibly TRBD2 (6 bases). Germline lookup yields CDR1 GTSNPN and CDR2 SVGIG (reference sequence). V lost 3 bases, J lost 5 bases, and 20 bases lay in between. CDR3 length equals 15 residues.

The chain employs TRBV5-1 and TRBJ1-2; 9 nucleotides line up with TRBD1. Germline CDR1 SGHRS, CDR2 YFSETQ. V lost 2 bases and J lost 7; bases outside the gene matches: 9. The CDR3 is made up of 15 amino acids. CDR3 residues: CASSLGTGTVSGYTF. DNA for the CDR3: TGCGCCAGCAGCTTAGGGACAGGGACCGTTAGTGGCTACACCTTC.

CDR3 sequence (DNA): TGTGCCAGCAGTCCTGACACCACAGATACGCAGTATTTT. Encoded protein: CASSPDTTDTQYF. The chain has TRBV5-5 and TRBJ2-3; D unclear. This CDR3 is built from 13 residues. Germline V CDR1 and CDR2: SGHKS, YYEKEE (reference sequence). The V end lost 5 bases, the J end lost 2 bases, and 9 bases lay between the germline ends.

In this sample, this clone turned up a few times. The chain combines TRBV11-2 with TRBJ2-1, with D possibly TRBD1 on 6 matching bases. CDR3 length: 14 amino acids. The V end was cut by 5 bases, the J end by 8 bases, with 16 bases between. Germline assignment: CDR1 SGHAT and CDR2 FQNNGV. Written as DNA, the CDR3 is TGTGCCAGCAGCCGGACAGAAACCCTCCATGAGCAGTTCTTC. Protein: CASSRTETLHEQFF.

V gene TRBV18 combines with J gene TRBJ1-1, with a weak D call TRBD1 (5 bases). This CDR3 spans 13 amino acids. CDR1 and CDR2 (germline): KGHSH, LQKENI. V was clipped by 1 base and J by 6 bases, with 9 bases between them. The chain's CDR3 is CASSPRAGSEAFF. CDR3 DNA: TGTGCCAGCTCACCACGGGCAGGGTCTGAAGCTTTCTTT. The whole variable domain, remainder taken from reference TRBV18 and TRBJ1-1, is NAGVMQNPRHLVRRRGQEARLRCSPMKGHSHVYWYRQLPEEGLKFMVYLQKENIIDESGMPKERFSAEFPKEGPSILRIQQVVRGDSAAYFCASSPRAGSEAFFGQGTRLTVV.

The chain combines TRBV2 with TRBJ1-1; D gene ambiguous. Germline CDR1 SNHLY, CDR2 FYNNEI. The CDR3 spans 15 residues. The germline V and J ends were trimmed by 8 bases and 0 bases, with 16 bases remaining between them. The CDR3 nucleotides read TGTGCCAGCCCACGAGGAAGTAACATGAACACTGAAGCTTTCTTT. As protein: CASPRGSNMNTEAFF.

This clone has only one observation. The J gene is TRBJ1-6, the V gene TRBV30; the D is unclear. Germline V lookup: CDR1 GTSNPN, CDR2 SVGIG (reference sequence). The CDR3 is made up of 16 amino acids. Trimming took off 2 bases at V and 0 bases at J, with 11 bases between the two ends. The CDR3 reads CAWSFLPSSYNSPLHF. CDR3 sequence (DNA): TGTGCCTGGAGTTTCCTTCCGAGCTCCTATAATTCACCCCTCCACTTT.

The chain has TRBV19 and TRBJ2-7, with 8 bases matching TRBD1. The CDR3 is 15 amino acids. Germline assignment: CDR1 LNHDA and CDR2 SQIVND (reference sequence). The ends lost 1 base at V and 4 bases at J; junction bases unmatched: 6. The CDR3 DNA sequence: TGTGCCAGTAGTATAGGACAGGGGTTACAGTACGAGCAGTACTTC. As protein: CASSIGQGLQYEQYF.